This T cell receptor beta chain stems from a study of T cells in localized non-small cell lung cancer. This clone was seen more than once but under ten times. CDR3 length: 14 amino acids. Trimming cost V 6 bases and J 9 bases; bases outside gene matches: 6. From germline, CDR1 is MDHEN and CDR2 SYDVKM. The repertoire was sequenced with immunoSEQ multiplex PCR; TCRdb's copy has only in-frame clones and lacks some. The sample lists about 1,700 clones, about a quarter occurring once. Sequences were derived from lung tumor tissue, sampled before any cancer treatment. The rearrangement links TRBV28 to TRBJ1-6, with 9 bases matching TRBD1. The TCR sequence derives from a male donor aged 60 or older with stage II lung adenocarcinoma. For the CDR3, the DNA is TGTGCCAGCAGGCCGGGACAGGGTCGTTCACCCCTCCACTTT. Protein sequence: CASRPGQGRSPLHF. Full variable domain (remainder filled in from reference TRBV28 and TRBJ1-6): DVKVTQSSRYLVKRTGEKVFLECVQDMDHENMFWYRQDPGLGLRLIYFSYDVKMKEKGDIPEGYSVSREKKERFSLILESASTNQTSMYLCASRPGQGRSPLHFGNGTRLTVT.